A selection of T cell receptor beta chains follows, all from one sample in a study of shared clonotypes between healthy human individuals. Sequencing was performed with immunoSEQ multiplex PCR; in TCRdb, only in-frame clones are kept and a portion is missing. The sample carries approximately 940,000 clones, around three quarters recorded once. Sequencing was done on a sample of memory CD4+ T cells sorted from blood. These receptor sequences come from a man between 18 and 35 years old in good health. The CDR3 runs from the conserved cysteine through the conserved F or W. D genes are given only for firm matches. Not all rows give a size; the values are once, few, many and, for expanded clones, a class.

>NA|NA|TRBJ2-3|TRBV18
TGTGCCAGCTCACCGGCTAGAGTCACAGATACGCAGTATTTT
CASSPARVTDTQYF
>TRBD2|NA|TRBJ2-1|TRBV5-1
TGCGCCAGCAGCGTTACGGGGACTAGCGGGTGGAATGAGCAGTTCTTC
CASSVTGTSGWNEQFF
>NA|few|TRBJ1-5|TRBV5-1
TGCGCCAGCAGCTTGGATGGCCAGCCCCAGCATTTT
CASSLDGQPQHF
>NA|NA|TRBJ2-1|TRBV6-5
TGTGCCAGCAGTTATTCCACAGGGTCGGAGTTCTTC
CASSYSTGSEFF
>NA|NA|TRBJ2-2|TRBV6-1
TGTGCCAGCAGTGAAGGGCAGGGGCCGGGGGAGCTGTTTTTT
CASSEGQGPGELFF
>TRBD1|NA|TRBJ2-7|TRBV5-1
TGCGCCAGCAGCCAAACCGGGACAGGGGACGAGCAGTACTTC
CASSQTGTGDEQYF
>NA|once|TRBJ2-3|TRBV5-4
TGTGCCAGCAGCAACAGGGAACAGGGAGATACGCAGTATTTT
CASSNREQGDTQYF
>TRBD2|NA|TRBJ2-3|TRBV2
TGTGCCAGCAGGGCTGTAGCGGGGGGTTACACAGATACGCAGTATTTT
CASRAVAGGYTDTQYF
>TRBD1|NA|TRBJ1-5|TRBV6-5
TGTGCCAGCAGTTCTACGCCGGGACAGGGGATGCATTTT
CASSSTPGQGMHF
>TRBD1|NA|TRBJ1-4|TRBV6-6
TGTGCCAGCAGAGGCACAGGGGGTTCCGAAAAACTGTTTTTT
CASRGTGGSEKLFF
>TRBD1|NA|TRBJ2-7|TRBV5-1
TGCGCCAGCAGCTCCTCGGGACAGGGGGTTTACGAGCAGTACTTC
CASSSSGQGVYEQYF
>NA|NA|TRBJ1-1|TRBV18
TGTGCCAGCTCCCGCGGGTGGACGGGGGGAGTTACTGAAGCTTTCTTT
CASSRGWTGGVTEAFF
>NA|few|TRBJ2-5|TRBV28
TGTGCCACTCGATCGAACCAAGAGACCCAGTACTTC
CATRSNQETQYF
>NA|NA|TRBJ1-5|TRBV7-9
TGTGCCAGCAGCTTGCTGGAGCAGCCCCAGCATTTT
CASSLLEQPQHF
>NA|NA|TRBJ2-5|TRBV19
TGTGCCAGTAACGGGCTCCGGGCCCAGTACTTC
CASNGLRAQYF
>NA|NA|TRBJ2-7|TRBV25-1
TGTGCCAGCAGTGAAGGACACCTATCCTACGAGCAGTACTTC
CASSEGHLSYEQYF
>TRBD2|NA|TRBJ2-5|TRBV5-1
TGCGCCAGCAACAGCGGGAGCGGGGAGACCCAGTACTTC
CASNSGSGETQYF
>NA|NA|TRBJ2-1|TRBV9
TGTGCCAGCAGCGTAGCTGAGGGGTCCTACAATGAGCAGTTCTTC
CASSVAEGSYNEQFF
>TRBD1|few|TRBJ1-1|TRBV29-1
TGCAGCGTTGGGACGGACAGGGGAATAGGTGAAGCTTTCTTT
CSVGTDRGIGEAFF
>TRBD1|few|TRBJ1-2|TRBV30
TGTGCCTGGAGGGGTACGGTCAATCCGGGACAGGGGGACTATGGCTACACCTTC
CAWRGTVNPGQGDYGYTF
>TRBD1|NA|TRBJ2-3|TRBV5-1
TGCGCCAGCAGCCCCACCGGGACAGGGCAAAATACGCAGTATTTT
CASSPTGTGQNTQYF
>NA|NA|TRBJ1-2|TRBV5-1
TGCGCCAGCAGCTCAGGGTCCCGGTATGGCTACACCTTC
CASSSGSRYGYTF
>NA|NA|TRBJ1-2|TRBV2
TGTGCCAGCAACTCTGCGGGGTATTGGGAGCTTGACACGGGCTACACCTTC
CASNSAGYWELDTGYTF
>NA|NA|TRBJ1-2|TRBV2
TGTGCCAGCAGCGTCGGACAATCGGAGGCCTATGGCTACACCTTC
CASSVGQSEAYGYTF
>NA|few|TRBJ1-3|TRBV5-8
TGTGCCAGCAGCTTGCCCGGGGTGGGCTGGACTGGAAACACCATATATTTT
CASSLPGVGWTGNTIYF
>TRBD2|NA|TRBJ2-1|TRBV9
TGTGCCAGCAGCCTAAGACCGGGCGGGAGTTTCTACAATGAGCAGTTCTTC
CASSLRPGGSFYNEQFF
>NA|once|TRBJ2-5|TRBV2
TGTGCCAGCATCGGGTTTGCGAGGGGGTTCCAAGAGACCCAGTACTTC
CASIGFARGFQETQYF
>NA|NA|TRBJ1-3|TRBV5-4
TGTGCCAGCAGCGTAGGGGGGGCTGGAAACACCATATATTTT
CASSVGGAGNTIYF
>NA|NA|TRBJ1-5|TRBV4-1
TGCGCCAGCAGCCGGCAGGGAAGCAATCAGCCCCAGCATTTT
CASSRQGSNQPQHF
>NA|few|TRBJ2-3|TRBV11-2
TGTGCCAGCAGCCCTAATAGGGATACGCAGTATTTT
CASSPNRDTQYF
>TRBD2|few|TRBJ2-3|TRBV5-1
TGCGCCAGCAGCTTCGCGGGGGTCACAGATACGCAGTATTTT
CASSFAGVTDTQYF
>NA|NA|TRBJ2-1|TRBV5-1
TGCGCCAGCAGAATGGGGCCGTCCCAGGTCCATAATGAGCAGTTCTTC
CASRMGPSQVHNEQFF
>NA|NA|TRBJ1-2|TRBV28
TGTGCCAGCAGTCCGCTGGCCTACTATGGCTACACCTTC
CASSPLAYYGYTF
>NA|NA|TRBJ1-2|TRBV21-1
TGTGCCAGCTCTCCCCTGAGGGCATCTCGGTCTAACTATGGCTACACCTTC
CASSPLRASRSNYGYTF
>NA|NA|TRBJ1-2|TRBV5-1
TGCGCCAGCAGCTCGGGGTTAGGGGACCATGGCTACACCTTC
CASSSGLGDHGYTF
>NA|NA|TRBJ2-1|TRBV19
TGTGCCAGTAGTATAAGGCAGGGCGATGAGCAGTTCTTC
CASSIRQGDEQFF
>NA|NA|TRBJ2-7|TRBV5-1
TGCGCCAGCAGCTCCAACTCCGGGCCTCAAAGCGAGCAGTACTTC
CASSSNSGPQSEQYF
>NA|few|TRBJ1-6|TRBV6-5
TGTGCCAGCAGTACGGGACCGACCAATTCACCCCTCCACTTT
CASSTGPTNSPLHF
>TRBD2|once|TRBJ2-5|TRBV4-1
TGCGCCAGCAGCCAAGATATGGGAGGGAAGACCCAGTACTTC
CASSQDMGGKTQYF